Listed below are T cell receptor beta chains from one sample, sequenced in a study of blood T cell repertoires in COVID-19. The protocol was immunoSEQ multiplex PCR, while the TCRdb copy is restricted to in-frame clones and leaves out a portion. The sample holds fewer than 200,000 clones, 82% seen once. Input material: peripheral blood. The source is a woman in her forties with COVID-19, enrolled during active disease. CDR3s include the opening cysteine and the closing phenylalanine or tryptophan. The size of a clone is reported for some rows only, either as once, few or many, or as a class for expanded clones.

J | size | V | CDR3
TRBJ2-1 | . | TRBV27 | CASSYSQGIIYNEQFF
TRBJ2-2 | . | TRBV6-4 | CASSPLAGNGELFF
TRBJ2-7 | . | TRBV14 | CASSQDQGRPGEQYF
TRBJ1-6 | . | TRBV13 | CASRTTGYNSPLHF
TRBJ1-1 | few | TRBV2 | CASSRGWTEAFF
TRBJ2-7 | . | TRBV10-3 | CAISDEFEAEQYF
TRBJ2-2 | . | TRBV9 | CASTRRETGELFF
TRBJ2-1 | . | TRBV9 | CASSGGLAGGRSYNEQFF
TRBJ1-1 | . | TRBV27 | CASSLSTPGLDTEAFF
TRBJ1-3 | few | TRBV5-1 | CASGETGSGNTIYF
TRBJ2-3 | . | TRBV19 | CASSTGLADTQYF
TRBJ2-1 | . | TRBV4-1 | CASSHRANSGTSGRGNEQFF
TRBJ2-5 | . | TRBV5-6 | CASSLNLAREDQETQYF
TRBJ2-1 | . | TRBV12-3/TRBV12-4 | CASSSSGRKEFF
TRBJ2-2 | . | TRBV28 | CASSSRQSITGELFF
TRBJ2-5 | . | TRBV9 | CASSATPGQLETQYF
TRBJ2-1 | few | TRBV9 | CASSVGPNNEQFF